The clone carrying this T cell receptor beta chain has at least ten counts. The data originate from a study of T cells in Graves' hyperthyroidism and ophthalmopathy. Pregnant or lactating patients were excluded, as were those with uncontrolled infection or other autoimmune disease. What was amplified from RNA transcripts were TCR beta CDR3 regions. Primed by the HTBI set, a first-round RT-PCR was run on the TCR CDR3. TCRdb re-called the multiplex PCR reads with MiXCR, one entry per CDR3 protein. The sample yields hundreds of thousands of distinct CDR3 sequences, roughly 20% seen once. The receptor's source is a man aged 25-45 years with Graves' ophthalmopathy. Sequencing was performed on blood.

In nucleotides, the CDR3 is TGTGCCAGCAGTAATCAGGGGGTCTCCTACAATGAGCAGTTCTTC. Protein product: CASSNQGVSYNEQFF. The V call is TRBV6-2 or TRBV6-3, the J call TRBJ2-1; 7 nucleotides match TRBD1. Looked up from germline, CDR1 is MNHEY and CDR2 is SVGEGT. This CDR3 is 15 amino acids long. The junction had 4 bases not matched to a gene; V was cut back by 5 bases and J by 0 bases.